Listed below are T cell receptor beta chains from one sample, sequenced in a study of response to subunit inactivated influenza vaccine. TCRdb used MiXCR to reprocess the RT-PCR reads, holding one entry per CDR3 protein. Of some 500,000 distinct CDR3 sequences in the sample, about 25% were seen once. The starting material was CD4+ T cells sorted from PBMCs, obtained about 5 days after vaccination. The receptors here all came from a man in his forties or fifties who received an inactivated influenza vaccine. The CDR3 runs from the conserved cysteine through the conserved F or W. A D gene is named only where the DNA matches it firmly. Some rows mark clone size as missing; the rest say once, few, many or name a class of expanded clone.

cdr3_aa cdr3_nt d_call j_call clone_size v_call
CASSQVQGSPLYEQYF TGCGCCAGCAGCCAAGTTCAGGGATCCCCGCTCTACGAGCAGTACTTC NA TRBJ2-7 few TRBV4-3
CASSWTSGYYEQYF TGTGCCAGCAGTTGGACTAGCGGGTACTACGAGCAGTACTTC TRBD2 TRBJ2-7 NA TRBV6-5
CASTHGGTEAFF TGCGCCAGCACCCACGGGGGCACTGAAGCTTTCTTT NA TRBJ1-1 NA TRBV5-1
CASSRENTEAFF TGTGCCAGCAGCCGGGAGAACACTGAAGCTTTCTTT NA TRBJ1-1 few TRBV3-1
CSVDEAQGTQYF TGCAGCGTTGATGAAGCCCAGGGGACCCAGTACTTC NA TRBJ2-5 NA TRBV29-1
CASSLHPGRYGYTF TGTGCCAGCAGTTTACATCCAGGGCGGTATGGCTACACCTTC NA TRBJ1-2 many TRBV28
CASGQGAEAFF TGTGCCAGCGGCCAGGGGGCTGAAGCTTTCTTT TRBD1 TRBJ1-1 NA TRBV6-2/TRBV6-3
CASSAERLTDTQYF TGTGCCAGCAGCGCTGAGCGGTTGACAGATACGCAGTATTTT NA TRBJ2-3 many TRBV9
CASSHPPGTGGSYEQYF TGTGCCAGCAGTCACCCCCCCGGGACAGGGGGGTCCTACGAGCAGTACTTC TRBD1 TRBJ2-7 few TRBV7-2
CASSFDSNTEAFF TGTGCCAGCAGCTTCGACAGTAACACTGAAGCTTTCTTT NA TRBJ1-1 few TRBV7-3
CASSLPGRYNEQFF TGTGCCAGCAGCCTACCAGGACGTTACAATGAGCAGTTCTTC NA TRBJ2-1 NA TRBV7-2
CSATGTSVQETQYF TGCAGTGCCACCGGGACTAGCGTCCAAGAGACCCAGTACTTC TRBD2 TRBJ2-5 few TRBV20-1
CSAARGPTNQPQHF TGCAGTGCCGCGAGGGGGCCGACTAATCAGCCCCAGCATTTT TRBD1 TRBJ1-5 few TRBV20-1
CSARGETFGTSGMVEQYF TGCAGTGCTAGAGGGGAGACTTTTGGGACTAGCGGGATGGTCGAGCAGTACTTC TRBD2 TRBJ2-7 NA TRBV20-1
CASSQTGTSGANVLTF TGTGCCAGCAGCCAGACAGGGACCTCTGGGGCCAACGTCCTGACTTTC TRBD1 TRBJ2-6 NA TRBV5-5
CASSSIASTDTQYF TGTGCCAGCAGTTCCATCGCTAGCACAGATACGCAGTATTTT NA TRBJ2-3 NA TRBV12-3/TRBV12-4
CASSKWTGWEKITEAFF TGTGCCAGCAGTAAATGGACAGGGTGGGAAAAGATCACTGAAGCTTTCTTT TRBD1 TRBJ1-1 NA TRBV28
CASSFDIIGNQPQHF TGTGCCAGCAGCTTCGACATTATTGGCAATCAGCCCCAGCATTTT NA TRBJ1-5 NA TRBV7-9
CATSDLKRNEQFF TGTGCCACCAGTGATTTGAAGAGGAATGAGCAGTTCTTC NA TRBJ2-1 few TRBV24-1
CATSKQGAREKLFF TGTGCCACCAGCAAACAGGGGGCGCGAGAAAAACTGTTTTTT TRBD1 TRBJ1-4 few TRBV15